The rows below give T cell receptor beta chains drawn from one sample of a study of vaccination and CD4 T cells after COVID-19. Using its own MiXCR run on the PCR reads, TCRdb lists one record per CDR3 protein. This table holds 20,000 or so distinct CDR3 sequences, about 23% found once. Antigens of these TCRs are unknown. The sample consisted of cultured CD4+ T cells from blood. The receptors stem from a human donor with COVID-19. Both conserved end residues are part of each CDR3. The D gene is left open where the match is weak. A clone size is listed for some rows: how often the clone was seen (once, few, many), or a class if it is expanded.

clone_size j_call v_call d_call cdr3_length cdr3_nt cdr3_aa
few TRBJ1-6 TRBV6-5 . 12 TGTGCCAGCAGTTACGGGGAATCACCCCTCCACTTT CASSYGESPLHF
. TRBJ2-5 TRBV15 . 10 TGTGCCACAGGGGCTGGGGCCCAGTACTTC CATGAGAQYF
medium-sized TRBJ1-5 TRBV20-1 TRBD1 17 TGCAGTGCTCCCACGAGCAGGGGGGGCAGCAGAAGCCAGCCCCAGCATTTT CSAPTSRGGSRSQPQHF
medium-sized TRBJ1-2 TRBV20-1 . 15 TGCAGTGCTAGAGTTCCAGCGCGGCGGAACTATGGCTACACCTTC CSARVPARRNYGYTF
once TRBJ2-1 TRBV2 . 14 TGTGCCAGCGGGCGGAGGGGGCAAAGCAATGAGCAGTTCTTC CASGRRGQSNEQFF
. TRBJ1-2 TRBV7-2 . 13 TGTGCCAGCAGCTTATTAGTCAACTATGGCTACACCTTC CASSLLVNYGYTF
few TRBJ2-3 TRBV18 . 15 TGTGCCAGCTCCCAAAACGGGGCGAGCACAGATACGCAGTATTTT CASSQNGASTDTQYF
few TRBJ1-1 TRBV2 . 16 TGTGCCAGCAGTTCCAGGGGCGCGGGCCTGAACACTGAAGCTTTCTTT CASSSRGAGLNTEAFF
. TRBJ2-1 TRBV6-1 . 12 TGTGCCAGCACTCCTCGAAACAATGAGCAGTTCTTC CASTPRNNEQFF
few TRBJ2-6 TRBV11-2 TRBD1 16 TGTGCCAGCAGCAACGGACAGGGGACCGGGGCCAACGTCCTGACTTTC CASSNGQGTGANVLTF
. TRBJ1-4 TRBV19 TRBD1 15 TGTGCCAGTAGTATAGAGACAGGGAGAGGTGAAAAACTGTTTTTT CASSIETGRGEKLFF
medium-sized TRBJ1-4 TRBV15 TRBD1 14 TGTGCCACCAGCAGAGGACAGGGCGGTGAAAAACTGTTTTTT CATSRGQGGEKLFF
. TRBJ2-3 TRBV7-2 . 12 TGTGCCAGCAGCTCCACAGCCCTAGACCGGTATTTT CASSSTALDRYF